A selection of T cell receptor beta chains follows, all from one sample in a study of T cells in tuberculosis. Data came from immunoSEQ multiplex PCR; TCRdb stores just in-frame clones and leaves some out. The data contain about 59,000 clones, approximately 80% of them singletons. Sequencing input: CD1b-GMM tetramer-negative cells sorted from PBMCs. All receptors come from an adult woman with latent tuberculosis. CDR3s leave out the opening cysteine and the closing phenylalanine or tryptophan. The order of the fields is V gene, D gene, J gene, CDR3 protein. D genes are given only for firm matches.

v_call: TRBV2
d_call: -
j_call: TRBJ2-6
cdr3_aa: ASSAAANSGANVLT

v_call: TRBV23-1
d_call: TRBD1
j_call: TRBJ2-3
cdr3_aa: ASSLGDRGCTDTQY

v_call: TRBV29-1
d_call: TRBD1
j_call: TRBJ2-3
cdr3_aa: SLVGQLTDTQY

v_call: TRBV19
d_call: TRBD1
j_call: TRBJ1-5
cdr3_aa: ASIKSQDRGGHQPQH

v_call: TRBV11-3
d_call: TRBD2
j_call: TRBJ2-7
cdr3_aa: ASSLTSWEQY

v_call: TRBV19
d_call: TRBD2
j_call: TRBJ2-3
cdr3_aa: ASTWTSLPDTQY

v_call: TRBV7-3
d_call: TRBD2
j_call: TRBJ2-2
cdr3_aa: ASSRASGGSTGELF

v_call: TRBV14
d_call: TRBD1
j_call: TRBJ2-5
cdr3_aa: ASSQGGQGEFQETQY

v_call: TRBV11-2
d_call: TRBD1
j_call: TRBJ1-3
cdr3_aa: ASSLSGQGRNTIY

v_call: TRBV11-3
d_call: TRBD1
j_call: TRBJ2-2
cdr3_aa: ASSIGTANTGELF

v_call: TRBV11-3
d_call: -
j_call: TRBJ1-2
cdr3_aa: ASSPGQMGGYT

v_call: TRBV2
d_call: -
j_call: TRBJ1-2
cdr3_aa: ASSDSGDGYT

v_call: TRBV5-4
d_call: -
j_call: TRBJ2-3
cdr3_aa: ASSLAPSDTQY

v_call: TRBV4-3
d_call: TRBD2
j_call: TRBJ2-5
cdr3_aa: ASSQSPSGGRVDETQY

v_call: TRBV6-5
d_call: -
j_call: TRBJ1-6
cdr3_aa: ASNRNRVRNSPLH

v_call: TRBV11-3
d_call: TRBD1
j_call: TRBJ1-1
cdr3_aa: ASSLDSWQGETEAF

v_call: TRBV28
d_call: -
j_call: TRBJ2-3
cdr3_aa: ASSRGLLETDTQY

v_call: TRBV5-6
d_call: TRBD2
j_call: TRBJ2-3
cdr3_aa: ASSQEVLAGGRGDTQY

v_call: TRBV5-4
d_call: TRBD2
j_call: TRBJ2-3
cdr3_aa: ASSPMIGGGQY

v_call: TRBV2
d_call: -
j_call: TRBJ2-7
cdr3_aa: ASSHYEQY

v_call: TRBV7-2
d_call: -
j_call: TRBJ2-1
cdr3_aa: ASSLAAARPGNEQF

v_call: TRBV19
d_call: TRBD2
j_call: TRBJ2-3
cdr3_aa: ASSTGGLAGGQDTQY

v_call: TRBV7-9
d_call: -
j_call: TRBJ1-2
cdr3_aa: ASSLAGEYGYT

v_call: TRBV4-1
d_call: TRBD1
j_call: TRBJ1-5
cdr3_aa: ASSSTGGRNQPQH

v_call: TRBV29-1
d_call: TRBD1
j_call: TRBJ2-7
cdr3_aa: SATGGAGEQY

v_call: TRBV11-2
d_call: TRBD1
j_call: TRBJ2-3
cdr3_aa: ASEQGPTDTQY

v_call: TRBV28
d_call: -
j_call: TRBJ1-1
cdr3_aa: ASSLGRGDTEAF

v_call: TRBV4-2
d_call: -
j_call: TRBJ1-1
cdr3_aa: ASSHGSGSMNTEAF

v_call: TRBV2
d_call: -
j_call: TRBJ2-2
cdr3_aa: ASSEWGAGELF

v_call: TRBV7-2
d_call: -
j_call: TRBJ2-7
cdr3_aa: ASSLMATTYEQY

v_call: TRBV28
d_call: -
j_call: TRBJ1-2
cdr3_aa: ASSATGGYT

v_call: TRBV10-2
d_call: -
j_call: TRBJ2-3
cdr3_aa: ASSEGGASVTDTQY

v_call: TRBV9
d_call: -
j_call: TRBJ2-4
cdr3_aa: ASSVGDRAKNIQY

v_call: TRBV5-4
d_call: TRBD1
j_call: TRBJ1-2
cdr3_aa: ASSLITGGHGYT

v_call: TRBV28
d_call: -
j_call: TRBJ1-1
cdr3_aa: ASSLGPLTGDYTMNTEAF

v_call: TRBV18
d_call: -
j_call: TRBJ2-3
cdr3_aa: ASSPLGGSTDTQY

v_call: TRBV19
d_call: TRBD1
j_call: TRBJ1-2
cdr3_aa: ASIVGTGNYGYT

v_call: TRBV11-2
d_call: TRBD1
j_call: TRBJ1-2
cdr3_aa: ASSFAQGVDGYT

v_call: TRBV6-1
d_call: -
j_call: TRBJ2-3
cdr3_aa: ASRDREGTDTQY

v_call: TRBV6-1
d_call: TRBD1
j_call: TRBJ2-7
cdr3_aa: ASSYDRGQWD

v_call: TRBV7-2
d_call: -
j_call: TRBJ2-4
cdr3_aa: ASSARLSTNQY